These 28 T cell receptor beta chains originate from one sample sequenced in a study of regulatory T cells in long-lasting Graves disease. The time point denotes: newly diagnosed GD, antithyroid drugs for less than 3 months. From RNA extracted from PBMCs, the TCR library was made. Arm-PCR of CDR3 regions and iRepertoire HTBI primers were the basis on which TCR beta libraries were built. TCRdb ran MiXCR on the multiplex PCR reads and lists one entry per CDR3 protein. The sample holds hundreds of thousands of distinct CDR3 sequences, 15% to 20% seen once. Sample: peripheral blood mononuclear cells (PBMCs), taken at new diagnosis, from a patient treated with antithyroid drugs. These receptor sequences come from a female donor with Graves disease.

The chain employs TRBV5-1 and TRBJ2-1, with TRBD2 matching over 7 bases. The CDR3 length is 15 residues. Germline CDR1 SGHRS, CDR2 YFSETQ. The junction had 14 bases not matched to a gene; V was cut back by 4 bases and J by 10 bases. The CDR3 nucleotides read TGCGCCAGCAGCGGTGGGACTATTGGGACCTACGAGCAGTTCTTC. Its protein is CASSGGTIGTYEQFF.

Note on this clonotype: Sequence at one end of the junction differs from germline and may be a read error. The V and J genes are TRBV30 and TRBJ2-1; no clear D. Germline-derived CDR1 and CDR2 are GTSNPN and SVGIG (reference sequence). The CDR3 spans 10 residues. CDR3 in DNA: TGTGCCTGGATGAATGGTGCTCCCAACTTC. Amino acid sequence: CAWMNGAPNF.

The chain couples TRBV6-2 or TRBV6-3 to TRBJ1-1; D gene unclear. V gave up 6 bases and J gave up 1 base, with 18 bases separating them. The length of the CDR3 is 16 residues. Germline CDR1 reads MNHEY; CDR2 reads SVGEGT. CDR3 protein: CASSVERYGSNTEAFF. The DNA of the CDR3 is TGTGCCAGCAGCGTAGAAAGGTACGGTTCGAACACTGAAGCTTTCTTT.

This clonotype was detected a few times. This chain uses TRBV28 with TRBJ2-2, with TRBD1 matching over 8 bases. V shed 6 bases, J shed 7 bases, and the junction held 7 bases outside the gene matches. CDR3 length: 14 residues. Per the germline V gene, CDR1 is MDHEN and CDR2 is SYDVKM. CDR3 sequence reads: CASSIQGVNGELFF. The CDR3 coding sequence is TGTGCCAGCAGCATACAGGGGGTTAACGGGGAGCTGTTTTTT.

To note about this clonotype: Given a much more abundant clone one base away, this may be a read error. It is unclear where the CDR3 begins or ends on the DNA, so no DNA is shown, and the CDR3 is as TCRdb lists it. CDR3 sequence reads: CSAAGAVGAGNQPQPF. The chain employs TRBV20-1 and TRBJ1-5; the table assigns TRBD1, which was not confirmed against the DNA. The germline gives CDR1 DFQATT, CDR2 SNEGSKA (reference sequence). The CDR3 is 16 amino acids long, termini counted.

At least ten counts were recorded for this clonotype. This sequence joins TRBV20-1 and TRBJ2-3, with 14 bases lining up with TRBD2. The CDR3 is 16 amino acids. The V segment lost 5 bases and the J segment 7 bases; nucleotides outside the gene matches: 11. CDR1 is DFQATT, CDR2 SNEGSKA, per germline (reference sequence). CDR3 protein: CSAPGLAGAERYTQYF. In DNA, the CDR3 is TGCAGTGCTCCGGGACTAGCGGGAGCAGAACGGTATACGCAGTATTTT.

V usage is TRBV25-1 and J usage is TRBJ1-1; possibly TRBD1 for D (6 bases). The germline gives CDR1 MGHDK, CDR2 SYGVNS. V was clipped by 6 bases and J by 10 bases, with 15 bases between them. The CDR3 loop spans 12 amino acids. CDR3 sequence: CASREGGGRAFF. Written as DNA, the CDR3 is TGTGCCAGCAGGGAAGGGGGGGGGCGAGCTTTCTTT. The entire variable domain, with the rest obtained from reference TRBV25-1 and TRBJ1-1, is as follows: EADIYQTPRYLVIGTGKKITLECSQTMGHDKMYWYQQDPGMELHLIHYSYGVNSTEKGDLSSESTVSRIRTEHFPLTLESARPSHTSQYLCASREGGGRAFFGQGTRLTVV.

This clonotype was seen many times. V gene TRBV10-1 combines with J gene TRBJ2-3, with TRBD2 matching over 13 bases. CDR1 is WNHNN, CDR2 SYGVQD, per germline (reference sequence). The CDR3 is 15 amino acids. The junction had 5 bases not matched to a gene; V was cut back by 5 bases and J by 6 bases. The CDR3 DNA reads TGCGCCAGCAGTACCGGGACTAGCGGGATGGATACGCAGTATTTT. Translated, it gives CASSTGTSGMDTQYF.

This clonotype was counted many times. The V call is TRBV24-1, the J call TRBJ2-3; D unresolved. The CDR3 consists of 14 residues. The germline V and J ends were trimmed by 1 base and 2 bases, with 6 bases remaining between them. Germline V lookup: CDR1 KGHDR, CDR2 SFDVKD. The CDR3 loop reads CATSDLGSTDTQYF. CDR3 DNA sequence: TGTGCCACCAGTGATTTAGGCTCCACAGATACGCAGTATTTT.

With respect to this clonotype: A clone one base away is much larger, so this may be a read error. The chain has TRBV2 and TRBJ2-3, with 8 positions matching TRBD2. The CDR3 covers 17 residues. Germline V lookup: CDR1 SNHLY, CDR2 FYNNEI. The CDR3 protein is CASSQDFQREHGDAQYF. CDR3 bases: TGTGCCAGCAGCCAAGATTTCCAGCGGGAGCATGGAGATGCGCAGTATTTT.

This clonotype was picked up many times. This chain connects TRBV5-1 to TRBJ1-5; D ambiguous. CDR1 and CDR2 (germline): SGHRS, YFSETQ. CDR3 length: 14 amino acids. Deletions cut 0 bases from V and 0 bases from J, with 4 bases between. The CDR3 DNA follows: TGCGCCAGCAGCTTGGGCAGTAGCAATCAGCCCCAGCATTTT. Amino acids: CASSLGSSNQPQHF.

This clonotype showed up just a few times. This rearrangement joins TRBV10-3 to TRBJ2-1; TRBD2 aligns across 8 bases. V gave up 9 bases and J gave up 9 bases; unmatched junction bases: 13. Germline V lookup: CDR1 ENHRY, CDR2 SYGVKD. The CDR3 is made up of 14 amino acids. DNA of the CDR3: TGTGCCATTCGCCCGCCCCGGACTAGCTCTGAGCAGTTCTTC. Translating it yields CAIRPPRTSSEQFF.

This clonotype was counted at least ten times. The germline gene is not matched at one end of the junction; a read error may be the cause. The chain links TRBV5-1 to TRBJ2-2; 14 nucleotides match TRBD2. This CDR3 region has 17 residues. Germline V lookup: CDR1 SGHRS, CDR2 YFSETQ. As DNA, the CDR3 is TGTGCCAGCAGGGAGGGGACTAGCGGGAGAAAGGTCGGGGAGCTGTTTTTT. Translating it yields CASREGTSGRKVGELFF.

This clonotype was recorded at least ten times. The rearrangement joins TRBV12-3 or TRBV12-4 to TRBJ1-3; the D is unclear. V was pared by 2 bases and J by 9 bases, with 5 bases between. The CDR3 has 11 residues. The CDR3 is CASSLRGTIYF. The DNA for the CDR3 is TGTGCCAGCAGTTTACGGGGCACCATATATTTT.

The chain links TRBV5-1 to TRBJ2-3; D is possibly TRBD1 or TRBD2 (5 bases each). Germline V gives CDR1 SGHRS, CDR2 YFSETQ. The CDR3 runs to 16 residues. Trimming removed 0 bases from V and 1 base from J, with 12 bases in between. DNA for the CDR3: TGCGCCAGCAGCTTGGGAGGGGACCTTCGCACAGATACGCAGTATTTT. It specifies CASSLGGDLRTDTQYF.

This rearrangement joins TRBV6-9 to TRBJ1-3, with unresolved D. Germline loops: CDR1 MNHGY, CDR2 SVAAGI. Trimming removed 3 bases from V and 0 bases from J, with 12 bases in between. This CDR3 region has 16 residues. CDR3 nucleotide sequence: TGTGCCAGCAGTTACAACCCAAGCTCCTCTGGAAACACCATATATTTT. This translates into CASSYNPSSSGNTIYF.

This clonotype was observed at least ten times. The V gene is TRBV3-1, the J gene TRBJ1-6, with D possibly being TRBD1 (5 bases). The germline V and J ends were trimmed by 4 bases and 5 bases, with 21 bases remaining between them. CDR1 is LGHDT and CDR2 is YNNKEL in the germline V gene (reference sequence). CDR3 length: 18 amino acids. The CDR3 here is CASSRKGPGRPNNSPLHF. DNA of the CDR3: TGTGCCAGCAGCCGAAAAGGCCCGGGGCGACCTAATAATTCACCCCTCCACTTT.

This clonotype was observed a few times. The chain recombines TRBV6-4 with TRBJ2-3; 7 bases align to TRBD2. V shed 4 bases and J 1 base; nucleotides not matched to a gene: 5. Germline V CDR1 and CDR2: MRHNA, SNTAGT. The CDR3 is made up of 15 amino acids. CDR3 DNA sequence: TGTGCCAGCAGTGTTACTAGCGTTCGCACAGATACGCAGTATTTT. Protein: CASSVTSVRTDTQYF.

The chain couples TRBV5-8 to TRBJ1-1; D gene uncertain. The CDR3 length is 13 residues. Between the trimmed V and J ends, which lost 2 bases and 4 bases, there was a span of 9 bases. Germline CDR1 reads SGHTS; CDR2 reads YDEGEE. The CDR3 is CASSLEQVTEAFF. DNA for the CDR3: TGTGCCAGCAGCTTAGAGCAAGTCACTGAAGCTTTCTTT.

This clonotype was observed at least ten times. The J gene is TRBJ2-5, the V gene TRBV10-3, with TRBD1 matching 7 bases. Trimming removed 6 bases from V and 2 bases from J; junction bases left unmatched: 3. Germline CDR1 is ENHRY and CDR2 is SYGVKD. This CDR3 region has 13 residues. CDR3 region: CAIRKDRQETQYF. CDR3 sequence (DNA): TGTGCCATCAGGAAGGACAGGCAAGAGACCCAGTACTTC.

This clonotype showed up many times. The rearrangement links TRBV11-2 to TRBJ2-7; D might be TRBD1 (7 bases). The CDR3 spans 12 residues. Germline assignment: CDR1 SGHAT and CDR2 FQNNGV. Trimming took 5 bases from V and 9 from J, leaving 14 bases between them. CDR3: CASSPGGKGQYF. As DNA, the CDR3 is TGTGCCAGCAGCCCAGGGGGGAAAGGGCAGTACTTC.

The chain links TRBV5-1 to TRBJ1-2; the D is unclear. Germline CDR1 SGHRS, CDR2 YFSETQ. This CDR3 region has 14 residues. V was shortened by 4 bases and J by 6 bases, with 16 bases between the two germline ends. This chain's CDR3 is CASSPLSRTHGYTF. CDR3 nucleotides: TGCGCCAGCAGCCCCCTTTCGCGGACCCATGGCTACACCTTC.

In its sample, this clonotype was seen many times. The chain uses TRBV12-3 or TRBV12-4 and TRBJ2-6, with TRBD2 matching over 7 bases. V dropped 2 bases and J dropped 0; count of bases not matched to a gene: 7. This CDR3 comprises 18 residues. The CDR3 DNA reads TGTGCCAGCAGTTTACGGGGGAGGGAGAGCTCTGGGGCCAACGTCCTGACTTTC. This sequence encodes CASSLRGRESSGANVLTF.

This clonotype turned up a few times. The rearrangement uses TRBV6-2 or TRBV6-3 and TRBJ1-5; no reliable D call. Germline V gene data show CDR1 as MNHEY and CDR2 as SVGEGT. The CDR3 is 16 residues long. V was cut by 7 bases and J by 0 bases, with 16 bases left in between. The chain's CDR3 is CASTSAAAYSNQPQHF. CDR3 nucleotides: TGTGCCAGCACCTCAGCGGCAGCCTATAGCAATCAGCCCCAGCATTTT.

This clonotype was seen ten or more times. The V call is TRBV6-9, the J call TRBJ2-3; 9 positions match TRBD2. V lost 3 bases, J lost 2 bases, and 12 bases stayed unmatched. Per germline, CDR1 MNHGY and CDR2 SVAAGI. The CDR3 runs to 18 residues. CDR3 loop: CASSYSAGTSTLTDTQYF. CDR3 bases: TGTGCCAGCAGTTACTCAGCCGGGACTAGCACACTCACAGATACGCAGTATTTT.

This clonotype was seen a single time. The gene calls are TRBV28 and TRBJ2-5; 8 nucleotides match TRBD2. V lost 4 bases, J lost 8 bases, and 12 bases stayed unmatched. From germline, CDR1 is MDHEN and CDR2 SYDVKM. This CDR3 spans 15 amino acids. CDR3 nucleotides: TGTGCCAGCAGTTCCCGATGGGGCCGGGGGGGCACCCAGTACTTC. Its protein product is CASSSRWGRGGTQYF.

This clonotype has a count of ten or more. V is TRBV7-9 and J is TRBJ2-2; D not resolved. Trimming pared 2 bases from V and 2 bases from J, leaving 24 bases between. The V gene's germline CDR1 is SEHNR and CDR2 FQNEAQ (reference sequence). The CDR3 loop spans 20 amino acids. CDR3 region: CASSLSRISSITQNTGELFF. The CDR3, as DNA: TGTGCCAGCAGCTTATCCCGGATAAGCTCCATAACGCAAAACACCGGGGAGCTGTTTTTT.

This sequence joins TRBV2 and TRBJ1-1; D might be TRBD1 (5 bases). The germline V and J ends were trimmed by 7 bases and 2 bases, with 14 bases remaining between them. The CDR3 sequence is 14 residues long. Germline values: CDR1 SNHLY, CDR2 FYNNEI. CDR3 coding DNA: TGTGCCAGCAAAGGGGACTGGCGAAACACTGAAGCTTTCTTT. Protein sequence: CASKGDWRNTEAFF.